A selection of T cell receptor beta chains follows, all from one sample in a study of blood T cell dynamics during melanoma immunotherapy. Generated by immunoSEQ multiplex PCR, the TCRdb table keeps only in-frame clones and is missing some. The data contain roughly 14,000 clones, around 88% of them singletons. This sample comprised blood, obtained from a patient treated with checkpoint blockade. Every receptor here comes from a human donor with melanoma. Each CDR3 is given with its conserved first and last residue. Fields, in order: clone size, D gene, V gene, J gene, CDR3 protein, CDR3 DNA. The D gene is left open where the match is weak. Clone size is given for some rows only: seen once, a few or many times, or a class if the clone is expanded.

>once|TRBD2|TRBV9|TRBJ2-5
CASSVGLAGPGAGETQYF
TGTGCCAGCAGCGTCGGACTAGCGGGACCTGGAGCAGGAGAGACCCAGTACTTC
>NA|TRBD2|TRBV4-1|TRBJ2-7
CASSRRLAGVDGYEQYF
TGCGCCAGCAGCCGCCGACTAGCGGGAGTTGATGGCTACGAGCAGTACTTC
>NA|TRBD1|TRBV2|TRBJ1-5
CASSETRGQGQPQHF
TGTGCCAGCAGTGAAACCAGGGGGCAGGGTCAGCCCCAGCATTTT
>NA|NA|TRBV6-6|TRBJ1-2
CASSPVDGNYGYTF
TGTGCCAGCAGCCCCGTGGACGGGAACTATGGCTACACCTTC
>NA|NA|TRBV2|TRBJ1-5
CASSEGMGNQPQHF
TGTGCCAGCAGTGAAGGTATGGGTAACCAGCCCCAGCATTTT
>NA|NA|TRBV4-2|TRBJ2-2
CASSQVEMNTGELFF
TGTGCCAGCAGCCAAGTGGAAATGAACACCGGGGAGCTGTTTTTT
>NA|NA|TRBV21-1|TRBJ2-7
CAAGGGLDESPHNF
TGTGCCGCGGGGGGGGGACTAGATGAGTCCCCCCACAACTTC
>NA|TRBD2|TRBV7-3|TRBJ2-1
CASSLIGGGYNEQFF
TGTGCCAGCAGCTTAATAGGCGGGGGCTACAATGAGCAGTTCTTC
>NA|NA|TRBV7-2|TRBJ2-5
CASSFLGTGGETQYF
TGTGCCAGCAGCTTTTTGGGGACTGGGGGGGAGACCCAGTACTTC
>once|NA|TRBV28|TRBJ1-1
CASSFGNRLRNTEAFF
TGTGCCAGCAGTTTTGGGAACAGACTCAGGAACACTGAAGCTTTCTTT
>NA|TRBD2|TRBV28|TRBJ2-7
CASTSLAGRHHEQYF
TGTGCCAGCACCTCCCTAGCGGGCAGGCACCACGAGCAGTACTTC
>NA|NA|TRBV4-2|TRBJ2-1
CASSQDLEARRNEQFF
TGTGCCAGCAGCCAAGATCTAGAGGCCCGGAGGAATGAGCAGTTCTTC
>NA|TRBD2|TRBV14|TRBJ2-3
CASSHGLAGVLADTQYF
TGTGCCAGCAGCCACGGACTAGCGGGAGTATTGGCAGATACGCAGTATTTT
>NA|NA|TRBV30|TRBJ2-2
CAWNGGSGELFF
TGTGCCTGGAATGGGGGCTCCGGGGAGCTGTTTTTT
>NA|NA|TRBV6-6|TRBJ2-5
CASSYVWEGETQYF
TGTGCCAGCAGTTACGTTTGGGAAGGAGAGACCCAGTACTTC
>NA|NA|TRBV6-1|TRBJ2-2
CASREEPRSGELFF
TGTGCCAGCAGGGAGGAACCTAGGTCCGGGGAGCTGTTTTTT
>few|NA|TRBV10-1|TRBJ1-6
CASKGGCSYNSPLHF
TGCGCCAGCAAGGGAGGTTGCTCCTATAATTCACCCCTCCACTTT
>NA|TRBD1|TRBV5-5|TRBJ1-1
CASSFQGGTEAFF
TGTGCCAGCAGTTTTCAGGGGGGCACTGAAGCTTTCTTT
>few|NA|TRBV9|TRBJ1-1
CASSLGGVNTEAFF
TGTGCCAGCAGCCTGGGAGGGGTGAACACTGAAGCTTTCTTT
>NA|NA|TRBV7-9|TRBJ2-1
CASRGGAGIGEQFF
TGTGCCAGCAGGGGTGGGGCCGGTATCGGTGAGCAGTTCTTC
>NA|TRBD2|TRBV7-6|TRBJ2-2
CASSSDGLAGNTGELFF
TGTGCCAGCAGCTCCGACGGACTAGCGGGAAACACCGGGGAGCTGTTTTTT
>NA|NA|TRBV28|TRBJ2-7
CASSLEGRSVNSWPPYEQYF
TGTGCCAGCAGTTTAGAGGGGAGGAGTGTGAACAGCTGGCCCCCCTACGAGCAGTACTTC
>NA|TRBD1|TRBV2|TRBJ1-5
CASTGDRGRRQPQHF
TGTGCCAGCACAGGGGACAGGGGAAGAAGGCAGCCCCAGCATTTT
>NA|TRBD1|TRBV5-6|TRBJ2-3
CASSLAPGQSDTQYF
TGTGCCAGCAGCTTGGCCCCGGGACAGTCGGATACGCAGTATTTT